This TCR beta chain was observed in a study of post-analysis software for immune sequencing data. Study information: Disease courses included relapsing-remitting, secondary progressive and progressive-relapsing multiple sclerosis.

This clonotype appeared a few times. Its antigen is currently unknown. Study findings and constraints: The study found significantly lower normalized Chao1 diversity in multiple sclerosis patients than in controls.

The TCR beta cDNA libraries carried unique molecular identifiers. Each sample of about 0.95 to 11 million input T cells yielded roughly 500,000 cDNA molecules, so each molecule approximated one T cell. Each CDR3 protein gets one entry after TCRdb re-called the PCR reads with MiXCR. Among about 540,000 distinct CDR3 sequences, around 31% were seen once, and the ten largest hold less than 6%. Sequenced material: blood. This receptor was obtained from a girl between 2 and 17 years old with multiple sclerosis.

The CDR3 sequence: CASSRGIFNKNIQYF. CDR3 DNA sequence: TGTGCCAGCAGCCGGGGGATCTTTAACAAAAACATTCAGTACTTC. The rearrangement uses TRBV5-6 and TRBJ2-4; possibly TRBD2 for D (6 bases). The V end was cut by 4 bases, the J end by 3 bases, with 14 bases between. The CDR3 is made up of 15 amino acids. CDR1 is SGHDT and CDR2 is YYEEEE in the germline V gene.